This TCR beta chain derives from a study of CD8+ T cells in alopecia areata. The overall study: Treated patients were given oral tofacitinib, which was dosed at 5 to 10 mg twice daily. The drug, tofacitinib, lasted 6 to 18 months, followed by 6 months off drug.

Sequencing relied on a cDNA template that was reverse transcribed from extracted RNA. Sequencing was performed with immunoSEQ multiplex PCR; in TCRdb, only in-frame clones are kept and a portion is missing. This table holds about 150,000 clones, approximately 50% found once. Both peripheral blood and punch biopsies of lesional scalp skin were obtained from patients who had alopecia areata. Both CD4+ and CD8+ T cells were separated by sorting PBMCs. The CDR3 runs 15 residues. Germline V gene lookup returns CDR1 MDHEN and CDR2 SYDVKM. With 7 bases removed from V and 1 base from J, the gap between germline ends came to 17 bases.

The chain carries TRBV28 and TRBJ2-7, with unresolved D. The sequence was obtained from a human donor with alopecia areata. Sequenced input: CD4+ T cells sorted from blood. CDR3 in amino acids: CASTSPDELSYEQYF. CDR3 DNA sequence: TGTGCCAGCACCTCTCCGGATGAGCTGTCCTACGAGCAGTACTTC.